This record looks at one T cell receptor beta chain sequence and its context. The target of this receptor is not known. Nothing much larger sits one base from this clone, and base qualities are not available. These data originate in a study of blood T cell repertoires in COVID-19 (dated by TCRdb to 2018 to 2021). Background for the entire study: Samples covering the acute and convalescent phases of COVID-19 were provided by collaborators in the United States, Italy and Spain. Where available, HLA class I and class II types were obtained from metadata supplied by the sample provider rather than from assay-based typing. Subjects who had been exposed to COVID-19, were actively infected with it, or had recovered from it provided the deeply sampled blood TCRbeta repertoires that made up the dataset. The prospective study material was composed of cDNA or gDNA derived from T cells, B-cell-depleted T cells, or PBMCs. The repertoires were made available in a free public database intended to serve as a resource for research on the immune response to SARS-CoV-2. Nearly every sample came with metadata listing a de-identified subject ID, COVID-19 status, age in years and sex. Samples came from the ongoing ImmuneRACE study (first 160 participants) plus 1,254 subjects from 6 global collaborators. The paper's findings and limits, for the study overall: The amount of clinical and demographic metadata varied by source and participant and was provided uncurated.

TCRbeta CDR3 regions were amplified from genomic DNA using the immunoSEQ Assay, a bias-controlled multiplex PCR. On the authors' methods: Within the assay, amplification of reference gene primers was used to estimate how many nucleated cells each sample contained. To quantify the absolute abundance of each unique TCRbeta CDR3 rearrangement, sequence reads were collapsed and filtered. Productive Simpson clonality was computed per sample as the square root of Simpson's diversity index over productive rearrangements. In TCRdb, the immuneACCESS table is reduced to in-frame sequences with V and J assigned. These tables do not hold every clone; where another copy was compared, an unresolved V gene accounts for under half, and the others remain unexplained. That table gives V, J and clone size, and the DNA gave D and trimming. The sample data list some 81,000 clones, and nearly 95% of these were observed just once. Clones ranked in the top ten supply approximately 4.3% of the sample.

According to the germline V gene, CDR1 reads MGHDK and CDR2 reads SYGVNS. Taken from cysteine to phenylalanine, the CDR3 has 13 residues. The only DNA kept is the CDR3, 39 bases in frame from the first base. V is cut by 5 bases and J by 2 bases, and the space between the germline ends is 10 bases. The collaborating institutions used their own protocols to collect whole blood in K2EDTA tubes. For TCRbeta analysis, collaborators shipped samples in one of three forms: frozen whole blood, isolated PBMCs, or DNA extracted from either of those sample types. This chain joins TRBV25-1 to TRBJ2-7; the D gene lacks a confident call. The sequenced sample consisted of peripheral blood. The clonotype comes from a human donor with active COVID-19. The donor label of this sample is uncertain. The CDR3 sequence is CASSSLPPYEQYF. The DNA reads TGTGCCAGCAGTTCCCTCCCTCCCTACGAGCAGTACTTC.